The present entry profiles one T cell receptor (beta chain) with its context. As yet, its antigen is unknown. This entry comes from a study of beta chain features in type 1 diabetes. Overall study findings and caveats: Shorter TCRB CDR3s, moderately but significantly so, marked every one of the four CD4+ subsets in Type 1 diabetes patients.

CDR1 is LGHNA, CDR2 YNFKEQ, per germline. The ends lost 3 bases at V and 7 bases at J; junction bases unmatched: 8. This CDR3 spans 16 amino acids. Expressed TCRB transcripts were sequenced because the entire RNA isolate underwent reverse transcription. The data were produced by immunoSEQ multiplex PCR, yet TCRdb's version contains in-frame clones alone and is incomplete. This sample yields 200,000 to 300,000 clones, of which more than 11% are seen a single time; about 0.019% belongs to the top ten. This chain links TRBV4-2 with TRBJ2-1, with TRBD2 matching over 11 bases. This receptor was obtained from a man aged 30 to 45 with type 1 diabetes. The sample consisted of naive CD4+ T cells from blood. The DNA of the CDR3 is TGTGCCAGCAGCCAGGCGCCGGGACTAGCGGCTAATGAGCAGTTCTTC. Translating gives CASSQAPGLAANEQFF.